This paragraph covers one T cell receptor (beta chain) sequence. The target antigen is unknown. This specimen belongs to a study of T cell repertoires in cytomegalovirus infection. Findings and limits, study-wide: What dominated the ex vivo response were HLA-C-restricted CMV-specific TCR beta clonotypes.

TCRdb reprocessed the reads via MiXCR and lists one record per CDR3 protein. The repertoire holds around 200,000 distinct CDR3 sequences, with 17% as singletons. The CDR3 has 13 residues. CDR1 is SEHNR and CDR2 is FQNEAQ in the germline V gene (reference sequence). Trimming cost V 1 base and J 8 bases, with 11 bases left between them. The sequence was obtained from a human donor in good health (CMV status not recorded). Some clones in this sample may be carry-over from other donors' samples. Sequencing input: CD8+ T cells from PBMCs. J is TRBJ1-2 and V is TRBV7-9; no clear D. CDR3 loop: CASSLGWSPGYTF. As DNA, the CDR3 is TGTGCCAGCAGCTTAGGATGGTCCCCCGGCTACACCTTC.